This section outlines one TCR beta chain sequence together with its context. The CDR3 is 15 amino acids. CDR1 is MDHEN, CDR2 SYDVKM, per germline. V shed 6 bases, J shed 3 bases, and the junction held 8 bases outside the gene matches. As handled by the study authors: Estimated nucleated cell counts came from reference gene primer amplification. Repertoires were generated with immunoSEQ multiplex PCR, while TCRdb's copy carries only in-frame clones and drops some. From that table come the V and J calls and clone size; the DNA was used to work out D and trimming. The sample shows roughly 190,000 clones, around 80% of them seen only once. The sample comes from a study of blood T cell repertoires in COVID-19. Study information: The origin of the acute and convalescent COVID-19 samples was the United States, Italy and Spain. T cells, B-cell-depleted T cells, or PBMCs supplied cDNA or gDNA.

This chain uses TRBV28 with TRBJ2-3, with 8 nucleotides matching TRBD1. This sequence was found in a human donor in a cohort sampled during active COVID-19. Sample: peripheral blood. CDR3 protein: CASSLQGAQTDTQYF. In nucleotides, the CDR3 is TGTGCCAGCAGCCTTCAGGGGGCCCAGACAGATACGCAGTATTTT.